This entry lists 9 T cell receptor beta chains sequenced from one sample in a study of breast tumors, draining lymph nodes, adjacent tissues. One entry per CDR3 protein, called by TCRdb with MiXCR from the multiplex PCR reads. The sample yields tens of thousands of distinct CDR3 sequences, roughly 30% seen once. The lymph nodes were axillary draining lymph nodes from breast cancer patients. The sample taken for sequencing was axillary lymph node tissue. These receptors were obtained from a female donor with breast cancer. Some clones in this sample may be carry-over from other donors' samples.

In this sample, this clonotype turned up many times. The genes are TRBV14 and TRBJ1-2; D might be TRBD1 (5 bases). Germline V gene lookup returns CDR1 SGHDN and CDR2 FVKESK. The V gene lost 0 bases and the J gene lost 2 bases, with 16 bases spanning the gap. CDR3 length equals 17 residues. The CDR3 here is CASSQDLYTGRNYGYTF. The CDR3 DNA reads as TGTGCCAGCAGCCAAGATTTGTACACAGGAAGAAACTATGGCTACACCTTC.

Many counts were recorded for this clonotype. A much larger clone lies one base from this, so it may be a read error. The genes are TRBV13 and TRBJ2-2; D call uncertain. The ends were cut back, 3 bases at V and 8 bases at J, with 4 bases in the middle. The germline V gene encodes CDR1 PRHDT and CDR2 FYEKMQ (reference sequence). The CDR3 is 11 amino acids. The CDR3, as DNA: TGTGCCAGCAGCTTTCCTGGGGAGCTGTTTTTT. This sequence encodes CASSFPGELFF.

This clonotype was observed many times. The CDR3 loop is CASRGPTDTQYF. The CDR3 DNA sequence: TGCGCCAGCAGAGGCCCCACAGATACGCAGTATTTT. J is TRBJ2-3 and V is TRBV5-1; D is unresolved. The V and J ends lost 5 bases and 2 bases respectively, with 6 bases between them. The CDR3 is 12 amino acids. Germline V gene data show CDR1 as SGHRS and CDR2 as YFSETQ.

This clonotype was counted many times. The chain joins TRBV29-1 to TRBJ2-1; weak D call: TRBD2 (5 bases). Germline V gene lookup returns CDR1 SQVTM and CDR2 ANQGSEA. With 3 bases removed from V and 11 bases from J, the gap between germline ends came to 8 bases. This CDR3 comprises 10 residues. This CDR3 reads CSVETGKQFF. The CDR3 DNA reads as TGCAGCGTTGAGACGGGGAAGCAGTTCTTC.

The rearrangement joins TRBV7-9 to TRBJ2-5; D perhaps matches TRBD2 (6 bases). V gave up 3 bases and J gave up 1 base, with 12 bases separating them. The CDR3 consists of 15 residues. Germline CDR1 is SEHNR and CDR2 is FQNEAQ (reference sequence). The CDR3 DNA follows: TGTGCCAGCAGCTTTTTCGTGGGGGGCCAAGAGACCCAGTACTTC. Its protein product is CASSFFVGGQETQYF. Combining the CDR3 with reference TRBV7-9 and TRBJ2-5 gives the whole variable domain DTGVSQNPRHKITKRGQNVTFRCDPISEHNRLYWYRQTLGQGPEFLTYFQNEAQLEKSRLLSDRFSAERPKGSFSTLEIQRTEQGDSAMYLCASSFFVGGQETQYFGPGTRLLVL.

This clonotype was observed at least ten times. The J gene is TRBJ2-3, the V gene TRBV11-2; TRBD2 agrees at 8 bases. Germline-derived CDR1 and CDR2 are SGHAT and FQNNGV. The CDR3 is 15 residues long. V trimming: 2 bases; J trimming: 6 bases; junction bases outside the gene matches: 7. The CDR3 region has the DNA TGTGCCAGCAGCTTATTTGCGGGAGGATCGGATACGCAGTATTTT. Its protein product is CASSLFAGGSDTQYF.

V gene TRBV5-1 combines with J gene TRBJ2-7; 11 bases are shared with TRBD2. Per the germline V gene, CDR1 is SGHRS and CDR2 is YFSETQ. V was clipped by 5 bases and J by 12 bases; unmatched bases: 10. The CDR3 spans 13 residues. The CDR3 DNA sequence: TGCGCCAGCAGTCGCGCACTAGCGGGAGCGCCGTACTTC. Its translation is CASSRALAGAPYF.

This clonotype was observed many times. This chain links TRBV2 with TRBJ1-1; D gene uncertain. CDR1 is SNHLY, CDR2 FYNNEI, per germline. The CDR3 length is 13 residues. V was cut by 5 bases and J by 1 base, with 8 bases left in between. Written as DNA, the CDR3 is TGTGCCAGCAGTCGAGGGAAGAACACTGAAGCTTTCTTT. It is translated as CASSRGKNTEAFF.

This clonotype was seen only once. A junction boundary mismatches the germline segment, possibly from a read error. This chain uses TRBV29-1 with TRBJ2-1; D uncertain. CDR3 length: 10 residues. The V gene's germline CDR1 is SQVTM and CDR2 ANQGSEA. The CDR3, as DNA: TGCAGCGTTGAAAAGGAAGTTGGGGACTTC. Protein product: CSVEKEVGDF.